The 10 T cell receptor beta chains reported below all come from one sample, sequenced in a study of shared clonotypes between healthy human individuals. Profiled with immunoSEQ multiplex PCR; TCRdb holds only in-frame clones, not every one. The table has 780,000 or so clones, over 60% seen once. Sample: memory CD4+ T cells sorted from blood. Subset denoted: CD45RA-negative fraction. The receptors derive from a woman aged 25 to 39 in good health.

This clone was seen a single time. One base separates it from a far larger clone, so it is likely a read error. Other DNA sequences in the sample encode the same CDR3. This rearrangement joins TRBV7-9 to TRBJ2-3; D ambiguous. Looked up from germline, CDR1 is SEHNR and CDR2 is FQNEAQ (reference sequence). V was shortened by 5 bases and J by 0 bases, with 9 bases between the two germline ends. The CDR3 contains 14 residues. CDR3 protein: CASSPTSSTDTQYF. CDR3 bases: TGTGCCAGCAGCCCGACATCTAGCACAGATACGCAGTATTTT.

The genes are TRBV7-9 and TRBJ2-5, with D perhaps matching TRBD1 (6 bases). CDR3 length: 13 amino acids. From germline, CDR1 is SEHNR and CDR2 FQNEAQ (reference sequence). V lost 2 bases, J lost 5 bases, and 9 bases lay in between. CDR3 in DNA: TGTGCCAGCAGCTTATCCAGGGGCGAGACCCAGTACTTC. It specifies CASSLSRGETQYF. Full variable domain (rest looked up from reference TRBV7-9 and TRBJ2-5): DTGVSQNPRHKITKRGQNVTFRCDPISEHNRLYWYRQTLGQGPEFLTYFQNEAQLEKSRLLSDRFSAERPKGSFSTLEIQRTEQGDSAMYLCASSLSRGETQYFGPGTRLLVL.

CDR3 sequence reads: CASSQTGRDTIYF. In nucleotides, the CDR3 is TGTGCCAGCAGTCAAACAGGGCGAGACACCATATATTTT. The rearrangement uses TRBV27 and TRBJ1-3; TRBD1 is a possible D gene (6 bases). Looked up from germline, CDR1 is MNHEY and CDR2 is SMNVEV (reference sequence). Trimming took off 5 bases at V and 8 bases at J, with 13 bases between the two ends. The length of the CDR3 is 13 residues.

The chain carries TRBV4-1 and TRBJ1-4; D not resolved. The ends were cut back, 1 base at V and 0 bases at J, with 6 bases in the middle. CDR3 length equals 15 residues. Germline lookup yields CDR1 MGHRA and CDR2 YSYEKL. The CDR3 loop reads CASSQARATNEKLFF. For the CDR3, the DNA is TGCGCCAGCAGCCAAGCACGTGCAACTAATGAAAAACTGTTTTTT.

The V call is TRBV15, the J call TRBJ2-7; weak D call: TRBD2 (5 bases). Per the germline V gene, CDR1 is LNHNV and CDR2 is YYDKDF (reference sequence). V lost 0 bases and J lost 6, with 15 bases in between. The CDR3 runs to 15 residues. Written as DNA, the CDR3 is TGTGCCACCAGCAGAGATCGCGGGCCTACCGTCGAGCAGTACTTC. Translating gives CATSRDRGPTVEQYF. Full variable domain (missing parts from reference TRBV15 and TRBJ2-7): DAMVIQNPRYQVTQFGKPVTLSCSQTLNHNVMYWYQQKSSQAPKLLFHYYDKDFNNEADTPDNFQSRRPNTSFCFLDIRSPGLGDTAMYLCATSRDRGPTVEQYFGPGTRLTVT.

This chain links TRBV11-2 with TRBJ2-1, with D possibly being TRBD2 (6 bases). The length of the CDR3 is 17 residues. The V end lost 2 bases, the J end lost 9 bases, and 23 bases lay between the germline ends. Germline values: CDR1 SGHAT, CDR2 FQNNGV. DNA of the CDR3: TGTGCCAGCAGCTTAACGGAGGGAGGATTCGATTCGCGTGAGCAGTTCTTC. Translating gives CASSLTEGGFDSREQFF.

This chain joins TRBV7-9 and TRBJ2-3; tentative D call: TRBD2 (6 bases). Germline V gene lookup returns CDR1 SEHNR and CDR2 FQNEAQ (reference sequence). CDR3 length: 16 amino acids. The V end was cut by 5 bases, the J end by 1 base, with 16 bases between. Written as DNA, the CDR3 is TGTGCCAGCAGCAGAACGGGAGCTCTGGGCACAGATACGCAGTATTTT. The encoded protein is CASSRTGALGTDTQYF.

The chain uses TRBV6-1 and TRBJ2-3; the D gene is possibly TRBD1 (6 bases). V gave up 1 base and J gave up 6 bases, with 8 bases separating them. The V gene's germline CDR1 is MNHNS and CDR2 SASEGT. The CDR3 loop spans 13 amino acids. The CDR3 DNA reads as TGTGCCAGCAGTGAAGGAAGGGGGGATACGCAGTATTTT. Translating it yields CASSEGRGDTQYF.

The chain joins TRBV5-4 to TRBJ1-1, with D possibly being TRBD1 (5 bases). The CDR3 length is 18 residues. V dropped 0 bases and J dropped 7 bases, with 25 bases sitting between them. Germline V gives CDR1 SGHNT, CDR2 YYREEE (reference sequence). CDR3 bases: TGTGCCAGCAGCTTGGAAGAGGGGTGGCAGAAATTCTACGGTGAAGCTTTCTTT. This encodes CASSLEEGWQKFYGEAFF.

This clone was recorded a few times. The chain uses TRBV10-3 and TRBJ2-3; D unresolved. The germline CDR1 and CDR2 sequences are ENHRY and SYGVKD. V lost 6 bases, J lost 0 bases, and 7 bases lay in between. The CDR3 has 13 residues. Here the CDR3 DNA reads TGTGCCATCAGCCAGGAGAGCACAGATACGCAGTATTTT. This codes for CAISQESTDTQYF.